The 4 T cell receptor beta chains below were found in one sample sequenced in a study of cytomegalovirus exposure and HLA in healthy donors. The PCR ran on 60 Vbeta and 13 Jbeta primers. The table came from immunoSEQ multiplex PCR; TCRdb's copy has only in-frame clones and leaves some out. The sample comprises fewer than 100,000 clones, nearly 80% of which are singletons, and over 3% rests with the top ten. Sequencing was performed on PBMCs. The source is a woman aged 40-49 years in good health and CMV-seronegative.

This sequence joins TRBV7-9 and TRBJ1-6; D unresolved. In germline, CDR1 is SEHNR, CDR2 FQNEAQ (reference sequence). The CDR3 is 18 amino acids. The V gene lost 3 bases and the J gene lost 4 bases, with 19 bases spanning the gap. CDR3 coding DNA: TGTGCCAGCAGCTTTAGCTCGGGGAACATCCTTTATAATTCACCCCTCCACTTT. It codes for CASSFSSGNILYNSPLHF.

This clone has just a few counts. The chain is built from TRBV28 and TRBJ1-5; no firm D call. In germline, CDR1 is MDHEN, CDR2 SYDVKM. The length of the CDR3 is 13 residues. V dropped 6 bases and J dropped 4 bases, with 10 bases sitting between them. The CDR3 sequence is CASSPVGNQPQHF. CDR3 DNA sequence: TGTGCCAGCAGCCCGGTCGGGAATCAGCCCCAGCATTTT.

The CDR3 nucleotides are TGTGCCATCAGTCCACAGGGGTTAGAGGGCGGCTACACCTTC. This sequence encodes CAISPQGLEGGYTF. This sequence joins TRBV10-3 and TRBJ1-2; TRBD1 matches at 7 bases. The CDR3 covers 14 residues. CDR1 and CDR2 from the germline V gene are ENHRY and SYGVKD. The V gene end was trimmed by 5 bases and the J gene end by 8 bases; junction bases not matched to a gene: 11.

The rearrangement joins TRBV2 to TRBJ1-1; TRBD1 aligns across 7 bases. J was trimmed by 8 bases and V by 4 bases; bases with no gene match: 7. CDR3 length: 13 amino acids. The germline V gene has CDR1 SNHLY and CDR2 FYNNEI. As DNA, the CDR3 is TGTGCCAGCAGTGGGGAATGGGACAGAGAAGCTTTCTTT. This encodes CASSGEWDREAFF.